This T cell receptor beta chain was profiled in a study of shared clonotypes between healthy human individuals. Study as a whole: For every donor, three CD4 naive, three CD4 memory, two CD8 naive and one CD8 memory plates were used.

This clone was counted between two and nine times. CD8 memory merged CD45RO+ cells and CCR7-negative CD45RA+ TemRA cells into one population. Trimming removed 1 base from V and 8 bases from J; junction bases left unmatched: 5. CDR3 length: 16 amino acids. CDR1 is SGDLS, CDR2 YYNGEE, per germline. TCRdb keeps only in-frame clones here, not all; method: immunoSEQ multiplex PCR. The sample has roughly 380,000 clones, around 96% seen once. V usage is TRBV9 and J usage is TRBJ2-1; 14 positions match TRBD2. Sequenced sample: memory CD8+ T cells sorted from blood. As for subset: CD45RO+ cells pooled with CCR7-negative TemRA cells. The origin of this receptor is a young man in good health. The CDR3 protein is CASSVMGLAGVDEQFF. CDR3 nucleotides: TGTGCCAGCAGCGTAATGGGACTAGCGGGAGTTGATGAGCAGTTCTTC.